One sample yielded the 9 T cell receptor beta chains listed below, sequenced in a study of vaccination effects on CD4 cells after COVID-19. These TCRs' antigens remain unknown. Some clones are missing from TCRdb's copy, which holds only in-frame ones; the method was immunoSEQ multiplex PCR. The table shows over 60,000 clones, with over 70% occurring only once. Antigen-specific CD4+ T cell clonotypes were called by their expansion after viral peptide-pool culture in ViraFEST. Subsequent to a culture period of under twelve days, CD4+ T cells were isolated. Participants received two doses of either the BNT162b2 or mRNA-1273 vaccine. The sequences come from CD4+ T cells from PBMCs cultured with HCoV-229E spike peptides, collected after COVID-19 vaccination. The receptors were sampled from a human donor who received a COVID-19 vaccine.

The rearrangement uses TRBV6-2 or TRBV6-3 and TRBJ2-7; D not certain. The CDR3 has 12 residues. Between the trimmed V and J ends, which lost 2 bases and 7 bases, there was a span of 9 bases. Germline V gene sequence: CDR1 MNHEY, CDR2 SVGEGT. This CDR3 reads CASSYPGWEQYV. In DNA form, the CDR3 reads TGTGCCAGCAGTTACCCCGGGTGGGAGCAGTACGTC.

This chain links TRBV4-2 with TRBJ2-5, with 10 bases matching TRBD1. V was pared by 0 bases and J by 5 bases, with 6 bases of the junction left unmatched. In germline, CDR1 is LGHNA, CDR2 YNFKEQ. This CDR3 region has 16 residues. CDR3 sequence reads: CASSQDPDRGGETQYF. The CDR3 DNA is TGTGCCAGCAGCCAAGATCCGGACAGGGGGGGGGAGACCCAGTACTTC.

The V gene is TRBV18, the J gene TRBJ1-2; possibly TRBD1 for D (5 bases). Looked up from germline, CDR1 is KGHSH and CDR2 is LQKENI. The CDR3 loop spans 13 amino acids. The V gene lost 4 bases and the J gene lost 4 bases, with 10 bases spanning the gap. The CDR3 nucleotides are TGTGCCAGCTCACAGGGGACCGGCTATGGCTACACCTTC. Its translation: CASSQGTGYGYTF.

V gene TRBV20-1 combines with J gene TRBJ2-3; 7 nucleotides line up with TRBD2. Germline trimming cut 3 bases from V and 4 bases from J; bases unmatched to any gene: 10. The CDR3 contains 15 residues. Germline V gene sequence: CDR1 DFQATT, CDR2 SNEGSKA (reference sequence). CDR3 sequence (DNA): TGCAGTGCTAGTCCTTCGTGGGGGAGGGCAGATACGCAGTATTTT. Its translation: CSASPSWGRADTQYF.

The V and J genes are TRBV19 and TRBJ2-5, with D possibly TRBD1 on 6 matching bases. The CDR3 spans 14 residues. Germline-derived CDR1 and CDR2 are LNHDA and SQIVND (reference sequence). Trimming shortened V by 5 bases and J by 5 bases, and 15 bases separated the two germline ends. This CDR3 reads CASSHLKGVETQYF. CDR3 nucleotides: TGTGCCAGTAGTCACTTAAAGGGGGTTGAGACCCAGTACTTC.

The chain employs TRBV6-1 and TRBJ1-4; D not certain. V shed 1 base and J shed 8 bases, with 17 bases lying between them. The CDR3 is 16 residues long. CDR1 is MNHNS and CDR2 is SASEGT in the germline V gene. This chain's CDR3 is CASSEVRNSAAEKLFF. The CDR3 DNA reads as TGTGCCAGCAGTGAAGTCCGGAACTCGGCCGCAGAAAAACTGTTTTTT.

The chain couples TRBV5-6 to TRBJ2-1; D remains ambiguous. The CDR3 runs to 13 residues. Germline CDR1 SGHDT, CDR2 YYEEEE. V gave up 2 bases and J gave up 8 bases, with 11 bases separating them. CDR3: CASSFTLGYEQFF. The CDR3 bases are TGTGCCAGCAGCTTTACTCTAGGGTATGAGCAGTTCTTC.

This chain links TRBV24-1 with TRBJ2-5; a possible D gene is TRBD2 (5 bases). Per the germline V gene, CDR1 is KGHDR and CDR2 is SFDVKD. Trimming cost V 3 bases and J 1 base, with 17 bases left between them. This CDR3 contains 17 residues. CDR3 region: CATSDGPERVGQETQYF. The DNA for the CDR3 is TGTGCCACCAGTGATGGCCCGGAGAGGGTAGGCCAAGAGACCCAGTACTTC.

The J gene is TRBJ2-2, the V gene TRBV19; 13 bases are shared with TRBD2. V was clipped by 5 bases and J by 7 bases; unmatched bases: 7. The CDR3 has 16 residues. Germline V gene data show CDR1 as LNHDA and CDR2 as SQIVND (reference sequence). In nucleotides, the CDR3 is TGTGCCAGTAGTGCACTAGCGGGGGGGCCTAACGGGGAGCTGTTTTTT. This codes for CASSALAGGPNGELFF.